The 26 T cell receptor beta chains reported below all come from one sample, sequenced in a study of OX40 agonist ivuxolimab in advanced cancers. Generated by immunoSEQ multiplex PCR, the TCRdb table keeps only in-frame clones and is missing some. The profile shows about 77,000 clones, roughly 80% of them singletons. The specimen comprised CD4+ or CD8+ T cells sorted from blood, sampled in a trial of the OX40 agonist ivuxolimab. The source of these receptors is an adult with an advanced solid tumor such as melanoma, head and neck, liver or kidney cancer.

The V and J genes are TRBV4-3 and TRBJ2-3; the match to TRBD2 covers 8 bases. This CDR3 region has 18 residues. CDR1 and CDR2 from the germline V gene are LGHNA and YSLEER. J gave up 6 bases and V 1 base, and 15 bases lay outside the gene matches. This CDR3 reads CASSQAPPGGQWLDTQYF. The CDR3 DNA reads TGCGCCAGCAGCCAAGCACCCCCGGGAGGGCAATGGTTGGATACGCAGTATTTT.

The rearrangement links TRBV5-4 to TRBJ2-1; D is unclear. CDR3 size: 15 residues. V was shortened by 3 bases and J by 8 bases, with 18 bases between the two germline ends. Germline V CDR1 and CDR2: SGHNT, YYREEE (reference sequence). The CDR3 DNA is TGTGCCAGCAGCTGGGGTTCAGGCTCCCAGTATGAGCAGTTCTTC. This codes for CASSWGSGSQYEQFF. Full variable domain (rest looked up from reference TRBV5-4 and TRBJ2-1): ETGVTQSPTHLIKTRGQQVTLRCSSQSGHNTVSWYQQALGQGPQFIFQYYREEENGRGNFPPRFSGLQFPNYSSELNVNALELDDSALYLCASSWGSGSQYEQFFGPGTRLTVL.

The chain uses TRBV5-1 and TRBJ2-2; 7 bases map to TRBD1. The CDR3 has 14 residues. Germline trimming cut 4 bases from V and 4 bases from J; bases unmatched to any gene: 4. Germline V gene sequence: CDR1 SGHRS, CDR2 YFSETQ. The CDR3 reads CASSMGQFTGELFF. In DNA form, the CDR3 reads TGCGCCAGCAGCATGGGACAGTTCACCGGGGAGCTGTTTTTT.

The V gene is TRBV29-1, the J gene TRBJ2-5; 7 positions agree with TRBD1. The J segment lost 2 bases and the V segment lost 6 bases, leaving 3 bases of the junction unmatched. This CDR3 has 12 residues. From germline, CDR1 is SQVTM and CDR2 ANQGSEA. CDR3 DNA sequence: TGCAGCGTGTTGACAGGGCAAGAGACCCAGTACTTC. This codes for CSVLTGQETQYF.

V gene TRBV6-1 combines with J gene TRBJ1-5; 9 bases line up with TRBD1. V lost 5 bases and J lost 6; bases outside the gene matches: 8. The CDR3 is 15 amino acids. The germline V gene has CDR1 MNHNS and CDR2 SASEGT. CDR3 nucleotides: TGTGCCAGCAGTCCCGGGACAGGGATTAGTCAGCCCCAGCATTTT. Encoded protein: CASSPGTGISQPQHF.

This sequence joins TRBV6-5 and TRBJ2-3; a possible D gene is TRBD2 (5 bases). V lost 11 bases and J 7 bases, leaving 13 bases between the germline ends. Germline CDR1 is MNHEY and CDR2 is SVGAGI. This CDR3 is 11 amino acids long. CDR3 loop: CACGGVNTQYF. The CDR3 region has the DNA TGTGCCTGCGGAGGAGTTAATACGCAGTATTTT.

The chain recombines TRBV11-3 with TRBJ2-7; D is ambiguous. The CDR3 is 15 residues long. V gave up 5 bases and J gave up 1 base, with 15 bases separating them. Germline V gene lookup returns CDR1 SGHNT and CDR2 YENEEA. CDR3 sequence: CASSSPDSLSYEQYF. The CDR3 DNA sequence: TGTGCCAGCAGCAGCCCCGATTCGCTTTCCTACGAGCAGTACTTC.

CDR3 in DNA: TGTGCCAGCAGCTTAGGATCAGGGTCGGACACTGAAGCTTTCTTT. This codes for CASSLGSGSDTEAFF. The J gene is TRBJ1-1, the V gene TRBV7-9, with TRBD1 as a possible D gene (5 bases). The CDR3 runs 15 residues. Trimming pared 1 base from V and 3 bases from J, leaving 12 bases between. The germline V gene encodes CDR1 SEHNR and CDR2 FQNEAQ (reference sequence). The whole variable domain, remainder taken from reference TRBV7-9 and TRBJ1-1, is DTGVSQNPRHKITKRGQNVTFRCDPISEHNRLYWYRQTLGQGPEFLTYFQNEAQLEKSRLLSDRFSAERPKGSFSTLEIQRTEQGDSAMYLCASSLGSGSDTEAFFGQGTRLTVV.

The chain joins TRBV25-1 to TRBJ2-7; 9 bases agree with TRBD1. The CDR3 contains 14 residues. J gave up 2 bases and V 7 bases, and 6 bases lay outside the gene matches. Germline V lookup: CDR1 MGHDK, CDR2 SYGVNS. CDR3 nucleotides: TGTGCCAGCATAGCCGGGACAGGGACCTACGAGCAGTACTTC. Protein: CASIAGTGTYEQYF.

This chain links TRBV14 with TRBJ2-7, with D uncertain. V was clipped by 1 base and J by 2 bases, with 9 bases between them. The CDR3 spans 14 residues. CDR1 is SGHDN, CDR2 FVKESK, per germline. The CDR3 loop is CASSQGRMAYEQYF. As DNA, the CDR3 is TGTGCCAGCAGCCAAGGGCGTATGGCCTACGAGCAGTACTTC.

J is TRBJ1-1 and V is TRBV10-3; TRBD1 is a possible D gene (5 bases). Germline-derived CDR1 and CDR2 are ENHRY and SYGVKD. The CDR3 totals 13 residues. Trimming took off 4 bases at V and 10 bases at J, with 16 bases between the two ends. The CDR3 nucleotides are TGTGCCATCAGTGCGGGAGGGGCTTTTGGAGCTTTCTTT. Translation gives CAISAGGAFGAFF.

The chain has TRBV5-6 and TRBJ1-1; D is perhaps TRBD1 (5 bases). V lost 0 bases and J lost 5, with 8 bases in between. The CDR3 is 13 amino acids. The germline gives CDR1 SGHDT, CDR2 YYEEEE. The CDR3 nucleotides are TGTGCCAGCAGCTTGGTAGAGGGGACTGAAGCTTTCTTT. As protein: CASSLVEGTEAFF.

The rearrangement links TRBV4-1 to TRBJ1-2; 7 bases are shared with TRBD1. The CDR3 totals 17 residues. The germline CDR1 and CDR2 sequences are MGHRA and YSYEKL. V was pared by 3 bases and J by 7 bases, with 17 bases of the junction left unmatched. CDR3 sequence: CASSQYYRDRAFTGYTF. The CDR3 nucleotides read TGCGCCAGCAGCCAGTACTACCGGGACAGAGCTTTCACTGGCTACACCTTC.

This sequence joins TRBV7-3 and TRBJ2-5; the D is unclear. CDR3 length: 13 amino acids. Looked up from germline, CDR1 is SGHTA and CDR2 is FQGTGA. Trimming took off 5 bases at V and 0 bases at J, with 7 bases between the two ends. In DNA, the CDR3 is TGTGCCAGCAGCGCAGTTGACCAAGAGACCCAGTACTTC. This encodes CASSAVDQETQYF.

The chain recombines TRBV6-1 with TRBJ2-5, with D perhaps matching TRBD2 (5 bases). Per the germline V gene, CDR1 is MNHNS and CDR2 is SASEGT. This CDR3 is built from 14 residues. The germline V and J ends were trimmed by 9 bases and 3 bases, with 17 bases remaining between them. The CDR3, as DNA: TGTGCCAGTGGTATAGGACTGACCGAAGAGACCCAGTACTTC. It encodes CASGIGLTEETQYF.

This clone was recorded only once. J is TRBJ2-7 and V is TRBV5-4; 11 bases line up with TRBD2. J gave up 3 bases and V 0 bases, and 5 bases lay outside the gene matches. Germline V gene data show CDR1 as SGHNT and CDR2 as YYREEE (reference sequence). The CDR3 is 16 residues long. The CDR3 sequence: CASSLVLAGGNYEQYF. DNA of the CDR3: TGTGCCAGCAGCTTGGTGCTAGCGGGGGGAAACTACGAGCAGTACTTC.

The chain joins TRBV9 to TRBJ2-1; 7 bases agree with TRBD2. J gave up 9 bases and V 1 base, and 16 bases lay outside the gene matches. Per germline, CDR1 SGDLS and CDR2 YYNGEE. The CDR3 spans 17 residues. The CDR3 spells CASSVPRGGSGDSEQFF. The CDR3 nucleotides are TGTGCCAGCAGCGTACCCCGGGGCGGGAGTGGTGATAGTGAGCAGTTCTTC.

The chain joins TRBV5-1 to TRBJ2-1, with D perhaps TRBD1 (6 bases). V shed 1 base and J shed 13 bases, with 18 bases lying between them. Germline values: CDR1 SGHRS, CDR2 YFSETQ. The CDR3 consists of 14 residues. Here the CDR3 DNA reads TGCGCCAGCAGCTTGTCAGCGTTACAGGGTATCCAGTTCTTC. Protein: CASSLSALQGIQFF.

The V call is TRBV9, the J call TRBJ2-2; D unclear. The V end was cut by 3 bases, the J end by 7 bases, with 10 bases between. CDR1 SGDLS and CDR2 YYNGEE come from the germline V gene. The CDR3 runs to 13 residues. CDR3 residues: CASSAQTGGELFF. The CDR3 DNA reads as TGTGCCAGCAGCGCTCAAACCGGCGGGGAGCTGTTTTTT.

The chain links TRBV2 to TRBJ2-1, with 13 bases fitting TRBD2. The CDR3 has 15 amino acids. CDR1 is SNHLY and CDR2 is FYNNEI in the germline V gene. The J segment lost 6 bases and the V segment lost 6 bases, leaving 5 bases of the junction unmatched. In DNA form, the CDR3 reads TGTGCCAGCAGAACCGGACTAGCGGGGGCCAATGAGCAGTTCTTC. Amino acid sequence: CASRTGLAGANEQFF.

The CDR3 sequence: CASYPGQGGYTF. CDR3 bases: TGTGCCAGCTATCCGGGACAGGGTGGCTACACCTTC. The chain combines TRBV6-5 with TRBJ1-2, with 9 bases identical to TRBD1. The CDR3 contains 12 residues. Trimming cost V 8 bases and J 7 bases; bases outside gene matches: 5. Germline lookup yields CDR1 MNHEY and CDR2 SVGAGI.

V gene TRBV19 combines with J gene TRBJ1-2; TRBD1 might be the D (6 bases). The CDR3 totals 16 residues. Germline assignment: CDR1 LNHDA and CDR2 SQIVND (reference sequence). V was trimmed by 5 bases and J by 4 bases, leaving 20 bases between them. CDR3 protein: CASSDLRGTKTYGYTF. Here the CDR3 DNA reads TGTGCCAGTAGTGACCTGCGCGGGACAAAAACCTATGGCTACACCTTC.

This clone is a singleton in its sample. The rearrangement links TRBV10-3 to TRBJ2-6; D call uncertain. CDR3 length: 13 residues. Per the germline V gene, CDR1 is ENHRY and CDR2 is SYGVKD. The V gene lost 10 bases and the J gene lost 0 bases, with 7 bases spanning the gap. The CDR3 protein is CATSNSGANVLTF. CDR3 in DNA: TGTGCCACATCAAACTCTGGGGCCAACGTCCTGACTTTC.

The chain employs TRBV9 and TRBJ2-7; TRBD2 agrees at 15 bases. Germline lookup yields CDR1 SGDLS and CDR2 YYNGEE. The CDR3 runs to 17 residues. With V trimmed by 4 bases and J by 2 bases, 7 bases remained unmatched. CDR3 DNA: TGTGCCAGCAGCCGAGGACTAGCGGGGGGGGAAACCTACGAGCAGTACTTC. Its protein is CASSRGLAGGETYEQYF.

V usage is TRBV7-2 and J usage is TRBJ2-1, with 12 bases identical to TRBD2. The CDR3 has 15 residues. J gave up 10 bases and V 5 bases, and 9 bases lay outside the gene matches. From germline, CDR1 is SGHTA and CDR2 FQGNSA. The CDR3 spells CASSPTSGGAGEQFF. As DNA, the CDR3 is TGTGCCAGCAGCCCGACTAGCGGGGGAGCGGGGGAGCAGTTCTTC. The whole variable domain, remainder taken from reference TRBV7-2 and TRBJ2-1, is GAGVSQSPSNKVTEKGKDVELRCDPISGHTALYWYRQSLGQGLEFLIYFQGNSAPDKSGLPSDRFSAERTGGSVSTLTIQRTQQEDSAVYLCASSPTSGGAGEQFFGPGTRLTVL.

This clone was found a few times. The V call is TRBV6-1, the J call TRBJ2-1; maybe TRBD1 (5 bases). Germline V gives CDR1 MNHNS, CDR2 SASEGT. V was cut by 0 bases and J by 4 bases, with 7 bases left in between. This CDR3 has 14 residues. DNA for the CDR3: TGTGCCAGCAGTGAAGCACGGACATACAATGAGCAGTTCTTC. This encodes CASSEARTYNEQFF.